The 14 T cell receptor beta chains below all came from one sample that was sequenced in a study of blood T cell repertoires in COVID-19. The method was immunoSEQ multiplex PCR; TCRdb's version includes in-frame clones alone and lacks a portion of them. The sample holds 150,000 or so clones, roughly 82% seen once. The source material was peripheral blood. The receptor set was obtained from a human donor with acute or convalescent COVID-19. The donor label of this sample is uncertain.

The chain uses TRBV5-3 and TRBJ2-2, with TRBD1 identical over 9 bases. TRBV5-3 is an ORF, with its function uncertain. The V gene end was trimmed by 4 bases and the J gene end by 7 bases; junction bases not matched to a gene: 11. The CDR3 spans 16 residues. CDR3 DNA: TGTGCCAGAAGCGGGGACAGGGTTAACCCCATCGGGGAGCTGTTTTTT. Translation: CARSGDRVNPIGELFF.

This clone was observed a handful of times. This sequence joins TRBV19 and TRBJ2-2; 7 nucleotides agree with TRBD1. Germline V CDR1 and CDR2: LNHDA, SQIVND (reference sequence). The CDR3 totals 18 residues. The V segment lost 0 bases and the J segment 1 base; nucleotides outside the gene matches: 8. The CDR3 spells CASSIDGPGTVNTGELFF. The DNA for the CDR3 is TGTGCCAGTAGTATAGACGGTCCGGGGACAGTGAACACCGGGGAGCTGTTTTTT.

The J gene is TRBJ2-5, the V gene TRBV5-1; D gene unclear. The germline V gene encodes CDR1 SGHRS and CDR2 YFSETQ. CDR3 size: 13 residues. V lost 4 bases and J lost 1, with 8 bases in between. CDR3 protein: CASSTSSQETQYF. Here the CDR3 DNA reads TGCGCCAGCAGCACGAGCTCCCAAGAGACCCAGTACTTC.

This clone came up a few times. The chain carries TRBV4-1 and TRBJ1-1, with 8 bases lining up with TRBD1. V lost 0 bases, J lost 4 bases, and 7 bases stayed unmatched. CDR3 size: 16 residues. Germline V gene lookup returns CDR1 MGHRA and CDR2 YSYEKL. Here the CDR3 reads CASSQERGQGVTEAFF. For the CDR3, the DNA is TGCGCCAGCAGCCAAGAAAGAGGACAGGGAGTCACTGAAGCTTTCTTT.

The V gene is TRBV20-1, the J gene TRBJ1-6; D remains ambiguous. In germline, CDR1 is DFQATT, CDR2 SNEGSKA (reference sequence). V dropped 3 bases and J dropped 8 bases, with 11 bases sitting between them. The CDR3 length is 13 residues. The CDR3 is CSASNSKDSPLHF. The CDR3 coding sequence is TGCAGTGCTAGTAACAGCAAGGATTCACCCCTCCACTTT.

The J gene is TRBJ2-7, the V gene TRBV29-1, with 11 bases lining up with TRBD2. Germline CDR1 SQVTM, CDR2 ANQGSEA. The CDR3 has 11 amino acids. V was pared by 7 bases and J by 5 bases, with 1 base of the junction left unmatched. The CDR3 DNA reads TGCAGCGGGGGACTAGCGGACGAGCAGTACTTC. It yields the protein CSGGLADEQYF.

The chain is built from TRBV6-2 or TRBV6-3 and TRBJ1-1; D is ambiguous. Looked up from germline, CDR1 is MNHEY and CDR2 is SVGEGT. CDR3 length: 15 amino acids. Between the trimmed V and J ends, which lost 1 base and 5 bases, there was a span of 14 bases. Here the CDR3 DNA reads TGTGCCAGCAGTTACTGGAAAGGAGGAAGGACTGAAGCTTTCTTT. This codes for CASSYWKGGRTEAFF.

The chain joins TRBV5-1 to TRBJ1-2, with D possibly matching TRBD1 (6 bases). The germline V and J ends were trimmed by 2 bases and 8 bases, with 13 bases remaining between them. The CDR3 runs 13 residues. CDR1 is SGHRS, CDR2 YFSETQ, per germline. CDR3 in amino acids: CASSFTADRGYTF. The CDR3 DNA reads TGCGCCAGCAGCTTCACAGCCGACAGGGGCTACACCTTC.

This clone occurred once. The V call is TRBV5-1, the J call TRBJ2-2; D perhaps matches TRBD1 (6 bases). Germline CDR1 SGHRS, CDR2 YFSETQ. The CDR3 covers 16 residues. The V and J ends lost 3 bases and 0 bases respectively, with 12 bases between them. DNA for the CDR3: TGCGCCAGCAGCTCGGACAGTTTAGCGAACACCGGGGAGCTGTTTTTT. This gives the protein CASSSDSLANTGELFF.

This clone came up a few times. The CDR3 region is CASSSGQNTDTQYF. The CDR3 DNA reads as TGCGCCAGCAGCAGCGGTCAAAACACAGATACGCAGTATTTT. The V gene is TRBV5-1, the J gene TRBJ2-3, with D tentatively TRBD2 (5 bases). V shed 4 bases and J shed 2 bases, with 11 bases lying between them. Looked up from germline, CDR1 is SGHRS and CDR2 is YFSETQ. The CDR3 has 14 amino acids. The full variable domain, completed using reference TRBV5-1 and TRBJ2-3, is KAGVTQTPRYLIKTRGQQVTLSCSPISGHRSVSWYQQTPGQGLQFLFEYFSETQRNKGNFPGRFSGRQFSNSRSEMNVSTLELGDSALYLCASSSGQNTDTQYFGPGTRLTVL.

This chain connects TRBV7-9 to TRBJ2-1; 8 positions match TRBD1. With V trimmed by 5 bases and J by 7 bases, 4 bases remained unmatched. Germline V lookup: CDR1 SEHNR, CDR2 FQNEAQ (reference sequence). This CDR3 region has 13 residues. CDR3 DNA: TGTGCCAGCAGCGACCAGGGGGCAAATGAGCAGTTCTTC. It translates to CASSDQGANEQFF.

This chain uses TRBV5-1 with TRBJ2-1; perhaps TRBD2 as D (5 bases). CDR1 is SGHRS, CDR2 YFSETQ, per germline. V was clipped by 0 bases and J by 5 bases, with 9 bases between them. The CDR3 runs 14 residues. The CDR3 DNA reads as TGCGCCAGCAGCTTGGGGACTCGAGACAATGAGCAGTTCTTC. This encodes CASSLGTRDNEQFF.

This clone was counted between two and nine times. This sequence joins TRBV5-1 and TRBJ2-7; 12 nucleotides match TRBD2. Germline CDR1 and CDR2: SGHRS and YFSETQ. Germline trimming cut 4 bases from V and 3 bases from J; bases unmatched to any gene: 5. This CDR3 is 15 amino acids long. CDR3 loop: CASSPGTSGFYEQYF. The DNA of the CDR3 is TGCGCCAGCAGCCCGGGGACTAGCGGGTTCTACGAGCAGTACTTC.

This chain joins TRBV20-1 and TRBJ2-5; the D is unclear. The CDR3 runs to 10 residues. Germline V gives CDR1 DFQATT, CDR2 SNEGSKA (reference sequence). Trimming shortened V by 5 bases and J by 2 bases, and 3 bases separated the two germline ends. As DNA, the CDR3 is TGCAGTGCTCCTCAAGAGACCCAGTACTTC. Its translation is CSAPQETQYF.